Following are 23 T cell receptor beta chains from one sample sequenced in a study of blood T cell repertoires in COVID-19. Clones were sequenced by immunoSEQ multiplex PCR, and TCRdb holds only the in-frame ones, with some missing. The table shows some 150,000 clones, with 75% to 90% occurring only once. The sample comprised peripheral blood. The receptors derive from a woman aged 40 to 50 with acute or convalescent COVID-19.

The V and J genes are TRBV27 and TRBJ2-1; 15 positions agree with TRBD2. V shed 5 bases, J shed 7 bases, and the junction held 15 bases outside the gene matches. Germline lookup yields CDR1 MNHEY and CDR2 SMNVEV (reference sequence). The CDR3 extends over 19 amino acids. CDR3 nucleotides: TGTGCCAGCAGTCCTCGCGCTACCTCGGGACTAGCGGGGGGTAATGAGCAGTTCTTC. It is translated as CASSPRATSGLAGGNEQFF.

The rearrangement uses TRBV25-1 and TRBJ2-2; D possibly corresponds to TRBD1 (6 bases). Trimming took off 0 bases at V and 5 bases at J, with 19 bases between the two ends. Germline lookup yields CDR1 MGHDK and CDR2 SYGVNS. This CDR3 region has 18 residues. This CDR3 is CASSEYTTGYVLTGELFF. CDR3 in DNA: TGTGCCAGCAGTGAATATACGACAGGATATGTTTTGACCGGGGAGCTGTTTTTT.

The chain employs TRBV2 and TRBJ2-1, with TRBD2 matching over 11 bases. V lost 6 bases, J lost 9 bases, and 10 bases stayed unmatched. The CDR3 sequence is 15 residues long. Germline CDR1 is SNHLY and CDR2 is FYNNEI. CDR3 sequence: CASRLGSGGATEQFF. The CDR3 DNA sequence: TGTGCCAGCAGATTGGGTAGCGGGGGGGCCACTGAGCAGTTCTTC.

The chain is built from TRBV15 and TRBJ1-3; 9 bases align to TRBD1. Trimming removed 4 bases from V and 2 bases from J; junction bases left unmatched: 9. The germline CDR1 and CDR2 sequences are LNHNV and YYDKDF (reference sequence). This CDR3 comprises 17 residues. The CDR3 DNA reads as TGTGCCACCAGCAAAAAACAGGGGGCTTTGACTGGAAACACCATATATTTT. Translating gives CATSKKQGALTGNTIYF.

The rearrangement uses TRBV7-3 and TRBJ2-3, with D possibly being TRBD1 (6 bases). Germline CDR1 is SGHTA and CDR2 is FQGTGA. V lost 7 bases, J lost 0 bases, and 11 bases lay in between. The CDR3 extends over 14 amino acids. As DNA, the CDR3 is TGTGCCAGCACGCGTGACAGGAGCACAGATACGCAGTATTTT. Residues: CASTRDRSTDTQYF.

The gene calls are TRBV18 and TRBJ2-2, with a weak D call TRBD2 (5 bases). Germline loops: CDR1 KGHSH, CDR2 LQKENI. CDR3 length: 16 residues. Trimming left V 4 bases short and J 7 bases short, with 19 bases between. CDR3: CASSQDSIRPDGELFF. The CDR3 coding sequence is TGTGCCAGCTCACAGGACTCCATAAGACCGGACGGGGAGCTGTTTTTT.

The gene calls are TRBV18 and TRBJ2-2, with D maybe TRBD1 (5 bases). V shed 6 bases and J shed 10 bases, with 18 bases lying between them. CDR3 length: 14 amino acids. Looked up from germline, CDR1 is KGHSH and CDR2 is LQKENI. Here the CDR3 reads CASSKGTGAPELFF. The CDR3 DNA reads TGTGCCAGCTCGAAAGGAACAGGCGCACCGGAGCTGTTTTTT.

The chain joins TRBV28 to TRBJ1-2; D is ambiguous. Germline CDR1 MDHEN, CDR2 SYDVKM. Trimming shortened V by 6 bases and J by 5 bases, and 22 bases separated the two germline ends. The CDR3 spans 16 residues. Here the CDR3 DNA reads TGTGCCAGCAGCCTACCTGGGAGGGTGGGAGGTTATGGCTACACCTTC. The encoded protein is CASSLPGRVGGYGYTF.

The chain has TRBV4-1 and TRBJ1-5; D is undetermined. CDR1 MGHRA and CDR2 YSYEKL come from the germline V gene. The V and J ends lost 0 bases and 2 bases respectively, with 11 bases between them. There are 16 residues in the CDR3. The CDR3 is CASSQESNGGNQPQHF. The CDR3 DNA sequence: TGCGCCAGCAGCCAAGAATCTAACGGTGGCAATCAGCCCCAGCATTTT.

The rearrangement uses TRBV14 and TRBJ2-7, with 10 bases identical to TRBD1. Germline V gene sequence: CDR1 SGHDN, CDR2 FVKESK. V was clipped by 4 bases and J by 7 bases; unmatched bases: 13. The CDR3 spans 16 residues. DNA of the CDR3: TGTGCCAGCAGCCTTATTCCGGGACAGGGGATGGGGGAGCAGTACTTC. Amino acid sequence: CASSLIPGQGMGEQYF. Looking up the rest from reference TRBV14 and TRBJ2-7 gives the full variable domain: EAGVTQFPSHSVIEKGQTVTLRCDPISGHDNLYWYRRVMGKEIKFLLHFVKESKQDESGMPNNRFLAERTGGTYSTLKVQPAELEDSGVYFCASSLIPGQGMGEQYFGPGTRLTVT.

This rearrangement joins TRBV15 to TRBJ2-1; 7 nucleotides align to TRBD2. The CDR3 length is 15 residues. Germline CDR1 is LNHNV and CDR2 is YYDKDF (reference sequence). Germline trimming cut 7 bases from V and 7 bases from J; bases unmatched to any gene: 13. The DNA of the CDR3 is TGTGCCACCAATACACGGGGGGTGTTTGAAAATGAGCAGTTCTTC. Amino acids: CATNTRGVFENEQFF.

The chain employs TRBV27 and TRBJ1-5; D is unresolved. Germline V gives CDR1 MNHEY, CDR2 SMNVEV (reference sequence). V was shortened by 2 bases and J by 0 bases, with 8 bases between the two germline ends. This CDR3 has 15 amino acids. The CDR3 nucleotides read TGTGCCAGCAGTTTAGGCACAGTTAGCAATCAGCCCCAGCATTTT. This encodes CASSLGTVSNQPQHF.

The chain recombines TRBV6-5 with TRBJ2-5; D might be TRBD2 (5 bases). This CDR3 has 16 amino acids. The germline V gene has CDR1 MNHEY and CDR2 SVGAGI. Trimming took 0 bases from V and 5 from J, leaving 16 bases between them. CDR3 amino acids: CASSYSISLASETQYF. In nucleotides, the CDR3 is TGTGCCAGCAGTTACTCGATTTCCCTAGCTAGCGAGACCCAGTACTTC.

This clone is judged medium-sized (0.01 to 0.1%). The CDR3 bases are TGTGCCAGCAGCTTAGTTGGACTAGCGGGAGTAACCTACTCCTACGAGCAGTACTTC. Its protein product is CASSLVGLAGVTYSYEQYF. J is TRBJ2-7 and V is TRBV13; 13 nucleotides agree with TRBD2. J was trimmed by 0 bases and V by 1 base; bases with no gene match: 9. In germline, CDR1 is PRHDT, CDR2 FYEKMQ (reference sequence). The CDR3 consists of 19 residues.

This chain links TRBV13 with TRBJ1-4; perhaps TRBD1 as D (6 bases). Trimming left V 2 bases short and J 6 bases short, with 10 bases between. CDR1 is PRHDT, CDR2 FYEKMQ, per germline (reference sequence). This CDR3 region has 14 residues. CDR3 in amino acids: CASSLWGRDEKLFF. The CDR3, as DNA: TGTGCCAGCAGCTTATGGGGGCGGGATGAAAAACTGTTTTTT.

CDR3 coding DNA: TGTGCCAGCAGTTACTCGGACAGGGGAACAGATACGCAGTATTTT. This codes for CASSYSDRGTDTQYF. The J gene is TRBJ2-3, the V gene TRBV6-5; TRBD1 matches 9 bases. In germline, CDR1 is MNHEY, CDR2 SVGAGI. This CDR3 is built from 15 residues. V was pared by 0 bases and J by 3 bases, with 1 base of the junction left unmatched.

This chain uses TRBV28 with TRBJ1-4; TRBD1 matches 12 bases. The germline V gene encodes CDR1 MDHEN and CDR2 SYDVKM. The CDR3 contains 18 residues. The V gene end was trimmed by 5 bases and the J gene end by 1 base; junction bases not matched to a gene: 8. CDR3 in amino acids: CASSVSGTGGLTNEKLFF. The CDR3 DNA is TGTGCCAGCAGTGTCTCCGGGACAGGGGGCCTAACTAATGAAAAACTGTTTTTT.

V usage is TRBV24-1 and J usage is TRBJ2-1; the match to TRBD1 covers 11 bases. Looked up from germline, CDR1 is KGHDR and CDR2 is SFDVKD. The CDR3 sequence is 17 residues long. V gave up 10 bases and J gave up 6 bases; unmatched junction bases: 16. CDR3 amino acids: CATGRGVLGTGGNEQFF. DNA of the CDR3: TGTGCCACGGGCCGGGGGGTCCTGGGGACAGGGGGCAATGAGCAGTTCTTC.

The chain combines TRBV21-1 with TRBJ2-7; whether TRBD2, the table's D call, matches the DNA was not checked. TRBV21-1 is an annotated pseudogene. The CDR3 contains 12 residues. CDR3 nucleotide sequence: TGTGCCAGCAGCACTAAATCCTACGAGCAGTACTTC. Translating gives CASSTKSYEQYF.

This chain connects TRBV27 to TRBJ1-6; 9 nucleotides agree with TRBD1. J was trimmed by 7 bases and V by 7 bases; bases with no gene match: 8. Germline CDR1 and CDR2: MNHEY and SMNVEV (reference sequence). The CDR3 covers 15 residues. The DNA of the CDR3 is TGTGCCAGCACTGGGCCCGGGACAGGGAATTCACCCCTCCACTTT. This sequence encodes CASTGPGTGNSPLHF.

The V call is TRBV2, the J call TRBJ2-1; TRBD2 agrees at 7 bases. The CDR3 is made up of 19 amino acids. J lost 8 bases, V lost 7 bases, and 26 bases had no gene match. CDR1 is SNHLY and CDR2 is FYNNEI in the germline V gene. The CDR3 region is CASIIKRRPQRDGVYEQFF. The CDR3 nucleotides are TGTGCCAGCATCATAAAAAGGCGTCCTCAGCGGGATGGGGTCTATGAGCAGTTCTTC.

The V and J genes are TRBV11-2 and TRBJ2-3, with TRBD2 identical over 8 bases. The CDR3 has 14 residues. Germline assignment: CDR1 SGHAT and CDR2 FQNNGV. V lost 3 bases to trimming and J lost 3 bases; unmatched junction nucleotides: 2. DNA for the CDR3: TGTGCCAGCAGCTTGAGCGGGGGTACAGATACGCAGTATTTT. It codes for CASSLSGGTDTQYF.

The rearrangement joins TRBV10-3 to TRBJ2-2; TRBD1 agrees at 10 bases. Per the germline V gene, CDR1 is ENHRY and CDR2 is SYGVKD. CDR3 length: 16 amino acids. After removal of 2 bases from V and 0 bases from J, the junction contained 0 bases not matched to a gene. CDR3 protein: CAISEGQGANTGELFF. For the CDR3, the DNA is TGTGCCATCAGTGAGGGACAGGGGGCGAACACCGGGGAGCTGTTTTTT.